The clone carrying this TCR beta chain has a handful of counts. Its cognate antigen is unknown. This record comes from a study of T cell repertoires in cytomegalovirus infection. Whole-study context: Recently identified HLA-C-restricted and well-studied HLA-B-restricted CMV epitopes were used. Study results and caveats: Frequencies of public TCR beta families were cumulated, and this identified carriers of CMV plus the relevant HLA.

Germline V gene sequence: CDR1 MGHRA, CDR2 YSYEKL. The CDR3 is 15 amino acids. Trimming removed 1 base at V and 5 bases at J, with 12 bases between. TCRdb re-derived calls from the reads in MiXCR, one entry per CDR3 protein. This table holds some 350,000 distinct CDR3 sequences, approximately 30% found once. This clonotype originated in a human donor in good health (CMV status not recorded). Some clones in this sample may be carry-over from other donors' samples. V usage is TRBV4-1 and J usage is TRBJ2-4, with D perhaps matching TRBD1 (5 bases). The sample consisted of cultured PBMCs, taken from culture after CMV antigen stimulation. The CDR3 region is CASSQVGAKENIQYF. CDR3 bases: TGCGCCAGCAGCCAAGTAGGGGCGAAAGAAAACATTCAGTACTTC.